Shown below are 31 T cell receptor beta chains from a single sample sequenced in a study of T cell repertoires in cytomegalovirus infection. The antigens these receptors bind are not known. Using its own MiXCR run on the reads, TCRdb lists one record per CDR3 protein. The table has around 100,000 distinct CDR3 sequences, under 55% seen once. Sequences were derived from CD8+ T cells from cultured PBMCs, sampled from culture after CMV antigen stimulation. These receptors came from a human donor in good health (CMV status not recorded). Some clones in this sample may be carry-over from other donors' samples.

The chain has TRBV7-3 and TRBJ2-2, with 7 bases that match TRBD2. The ends lost 2 bases at V and 0 bases at J; junction bases unmatched: 3. The CDR3 totals 16 residues. Germline CDR1 reads SGHTA; CDR2 reads FQGTGA. The CDR3 region is CASSLPAGTNTGELFF. The CDR3 DNA reads as TGTGCCAGCAGCTTACCAGCGGGGACGAACACCGGGGAGCTGTTTTTT.

The V gene is TRBV12-3 or TRBV12-4, the J gene TRBJ1-2, with D maybe TRBD1 (5 bases). V was clipped by 6 bases and J by 0 bases, with 14 bases between them. This CDR3 contains 15 residues. This CDR3 is CASSPGGGANYGYTF. The CDR3 region has the DNA TGTGCCAGCAGCCCCGGCGGGGGAGCTAACTATGGCTACACCTTC.

The chain uses TRBV29-1 and TRBJ2-7; TRBD1 aligns across 7 bases. The CDR3 is 13 amino acids. Germline V lookup: CDR1 SQVTM, CDR2 ANQGSEA. J lost 7 bases, V lost 3 bases, and 9 bases had no gene match. The CDR3 bases are TGCAGCGTTGACCTCGGGACAGCCGCAGAGCAGTACTTC. It yields the protein CSVDLGTAAEQYF.

V usage is TRBV3-1 and J usage is TRBJ2-1, with D unresolved. The ends were cut back, 1 base at V and 8 bases at J, with 12 bases in the middle. Germline V lookup: CDR1 LGHDT, CDR2 YNNKEL (reference sequence). The CDR3 covers 14 residues. The CDR3, as DNA: TGTGCCAGCAGCCAAGTTTCCTTAGGCGATGAGCAGTTCTTC. Translating gives CASSQVSLGDEQFF.

The rearrangement links TRBV7-2 to TRBJ2-1; D is possibly TRBD2 (5 bases). Germline CDR1 reads SGHTA; CDR2 reads FQGNSA. The ends were cut back, 10 bases at V and 2 bases at J, with 12 bases in the middle. CDR3 size: 13 residues. CDR3 sequence (DNA): TGTGCCACGTCGGGAAGTACCTACAATGAGCAGTTCTTC. This codes for CATSGSTYNEQFF.

There are a few counts of this clonotype. The V call is TRBV4-1, the J call TRBJ2-5; 8 nucleotides align to TRBD2. Germline loops: CDR1 MGHRA, CDR2 YSYEKL. This CDR3 has 15 residues. The V gene end was trimmed by 0 bases and the J gene end by 3 bases; junction bases not matched to a gene: 3. The CDR3 bases are TGCGCCAGCAGCCAAGATGTGACTAGCGAAGAGACCCAGTACTTC. It yields the protein CASSQDVTSEETQYF.

The gene calls are TRBV6-2 or TRBV6-3 and TRBJ2-3; D is possibly TRBD1 (6 bases). Germline assignment: CDR1 MNHEY and CDR2 SVGEGT. V shed 2 bases and J shed 4 bases, with 13 bases lying between them. CDR3 length equals 15 residues. CDR3 bases: TGTGCCAGCAGTTACGAACCAGGGGACGCAGATACGCAGTATTTT. Protein sequence: CASSYEPGDADTQYF.

In its sample, this clonotype is medium-sized (0.01 to 0.1%). V usage is TRBV6-1 and J usage is TRBJ2-1, with D perhaps given as TRBD1 or TRBD2 (5 bases each). The V end was cut by 3 bases, the J end by 1 base, with 10 bases between. The CDR3 has 15 residues. In germline, CDR1 is MNHNS, CDR2 SASEGT. CDR3 residues: CASSDGTSSYNEQFF. CDR3 coding DNA: TGTGCCAGCAGTGACGGGACGTCTTCCTACAATGAGCAGTTCTTC.

This clonotype was counted a few times. CDR3 nucleotides: TGTGCCAGCAAGGCGGCAGGGAGACAAGAGACCCAGTACTTC. It codes for CASKAAGRQETQYF. The chain employs TRBV27 and TRBJ2-5, with D possibly called TRBD1 or TRBD2 (5 bases each). The CDR3 totals 14 residues. In germline, CDR1 is MNHEY, CDR2 SMNVEV (reference sequence). Trimming cost V 7 bases and J 2 bases, with 14 bases left between them.

This clonotype was seen only a few times. The J gene is TRBJ2-3, the V gene TRBV28, with TRBD2 identical over 15 bases. J gave up 5 bases and V 3 bases, and 3 bases lay outside the gene matches. Germline V CDR1 and CDR2: MDHEN, SYDVKM. CDR3 length: 16 residues. DNA for the CDR3: TGTGCCAGCAGTTTCTGGACTAGCGGGGGGGTAGATACGCAGTATTTT. Translated: CASSFWTSGGVDTQYF.

The chain's CDR3 is CASSVSLFGDHEQYF. CDR3 coding DNA: TGTGCCAGCAGCGTATCCTTGTTCGGGGACCACGAGCAGTACTTC. The chain is built from TRBV7-6 and TRBJ2-7; D is perhaps TRBD1 or TRBD2 (5 bases each). Germline V gene data show CDR1 as SGHVS and CDR2 as FNYEAQ. CDR3 length: 15 amino acids. With 5 bases removed from V and 5 bases from J, the gap between germline ends came to 19 bases.

The rearrangement joins TRBV5-1 to TRBJ2-4; TRBD1 or TRBD2 may be the D gene (6 bases each). The CDR3 has 17 residues. Deletions cut 0 bases from V and 2 bases from J, with 15 bases between. The germline V gene encodes CDR1 SGHRS and CDR2 YFSETQ. This chain's CDR3 is CASSLDAGRGSKNIQYF. CDR3 in DNA: TGCGCCAGCAGCTTGGATGCGGGAAGGGGGTCCAAAAACATTCAGTACTTC.

Many counts were recorded for this clonotype. The J gene is TRBJ2-1, the V gene TRBV2, with D perhaps being TRBD1 or TRBD2 (5 bases each). This CDR3 is 12 amino acids long. The V gene's germline CDR1 is SNHLY and CDR2 FYNNEI. Trimming shortened V by 9 bases and J by 2 bases, and 8 bases separated the two germline ends. This CDR3 is CASWGTYNEQFF. CDR3 in DNA: TGTGCCAGTTGGGGGACCTACAATGAGCAGTTCTTC.

This clonotype was detected ten times or more. CDR3 nucleotide sequence: TGTGCCAGCAGTTCACAGGCAGGGGCAGCCTACGAGCAGTACTTC. It translates to CASSSQAGAAYEQYF. V usage is TRBV27 and J usage is TRBJ2-7; TRBD1 is a possible D gene (6 bases). V dropped 4 bases and J dropped 2 bases, with 15 bases sitting between them. CDR1 and CDR2 from the germline V gene are MNHEY and SMNVEV (reference sequence). The CDR3 has 15 residues.

This chain uses TRBV19 with TRBJ1-5; D may be TRBD1 (5 bases). This CDR3 contains 13 residues. V was cut by 7 bases and J by 7 bases, with 14 bases left in between. CDR1 is LNHDA, CDR2 SQIVND, per germline (reference sequence). The CDR3 here is CASTWGPGQPQHF. The CDR3, as DNA: TGTGCCAGTACCTGGGGCCCAGGGCAGCCCCAGCATTTT.

This clonotype was detected only a few times. The chain couples TRBV4-1 to TRBJ1-1; D is uncertain. Trimming pared 1 base from V and 0 bases from J, leaving 6 bases between. Per the germline V gene, CDR1 is MGHRA and CDR2 is YSYEKL. The CDR3 covers 14 residues. The CDR3 DNA reads as TGCGCCAGCAGCCAAGGGACCCTGAACACTGAAGCTTTCTTT. Protein: CASSQGTLNTEAFF.

This chain uses TRBV28 with TRBJ1-1; tentative D call: TRBD1 (5 bases). Germline CDR1 MDHEN, CDR2 SYDVKM. Trimming pared 6 bases from V and 0 bases from J, leaving 17 bases between. The CDR3 runs 16 residues. The CDR3: CASSLGLLKMNTEAFF. CDR3 sequence (DNA): TGTGCCAGCAGCCTGGGACTGCTGAAAATGAACACTGAAGCTTTCTTT.

The rearrangement links TRBV28 to TRBJ2-7; D gene uncertain. Germline-derived CDR1 and CDR2 are MDHEN and SYDVKM. This CDR3 has 13 residues. V lost 4 bases and J 7 bases, leaving 14 bases between the germline ends. The CDR3 DNA reads TGTGCCAGCAGTTCCTCCTCTCTCGGGGAGCAGTACTTC. Translation gives CASSSSSLGEQYF.

This sequence joins TRBV2 and TRBJ1-3, with 7 nucleotides matching TRBD1. The CDR3 is 16 amino acids. V lost 6 bases, J lost 0 bases, and 8 bases stayed unmatched. Germline CDR1 reads SNHLY; CDR2 reads FYNNEI. The CDR3 is CASRNEGQHSGNTIYF. CDR3 coding DNA: TGTGCCAGCAGGAATGAGGGACAGCACTCTGGAAACACCATATATTTT.

V usage is TRBV11-2 and J usage is TRBJ2-3; D uncertain. V was shortened by 8 bases and J by 1 base, with 10 bases between the two germline ends. This CDR3 spans 13 amino acids. Germline V gene data show CDR1 as SGHAT and CDR2 as FQNNGV. The CDR3 is CASGWYGTDTQYF. DNA for the CDR3: TGTGCCAGCGGCTGGTACGGCACAGATACGCAGTATTTT.

The V and J genes are TRBV12-3 or TRBV12-4 and TRBJ2-1; 9 nucleotides agree with TRBD2. V lost 8 bases, J lost 8 bases, and 13 bases stayed unmatched. The CDR3 spans 15 residues. CDR3 loop: CASQNRGGADYEQFF. Written as DNA, the CDR3 is TGTGCCAGCCAAAACCGCGGGGGGGCCGACTATGAGCAGTTCTTC.

On this clonotype: A much larger clone sits a single nucleotide away, making a read error possible. The chain recombines TRBV7-4 with TRBJ1-1; D gene uncertain. Germline CDR1 SGHVT, CDR2 SQSDAQ. The CDR3 covers 15 residues. Trimming pared 8 bases from V and 0 bases from J, leaving 16 bases between. The DNA of the CDR3 is TGTGCCAGCTCCCTAAATCCGAGGATGAACACTGAAGCTTTCTTT. This codes for CASSLNPRMNTEAFF.

The chain has TRBV6-6 and TRBJ2-1; 8 positions match TRBD2. Unmatched junction bases numbered 14, after V lost 6 bases and J lost 7 bases. This CDR3 spans 16 amino acids. Per germline, CDR1 MNHNY and CDR2 SVGAGI (reference sequence). The CDR3 here is CASSLPPSGGLNEQFF. Here the CDR3 DNA reads TGTGCCAGCAGCCTACCCCCCAGCGGGGGACTAAATGAGCAGTTCTTC.

The V call is TRBV20-1, the J call TRBJ2-4; 11 bases are a match to TRBD1. CDR1 and CDR2 from the germline V gene are DFQATT and SNEGSKA (reference sequence). V lost 1 base, J lost 2 bases, and 10 bases stayed unmatched. The CDR3 is made up of 18 amino acids. The CDR3 DNA sequence: TGCAGTGCTAGAGTTTGGGGGGACAGGGGGATAACCAAAAACATTCAGTACTTC. It encodes CSARVWGDRGITKNIQYF.

This clonotype was seen ten or more times. The rearrangement joins TRBV7-2 to TRBJ1-2, with D perhaps TRBD1 (6 bases). CDR3 length: 14 residues. Germline CDR1 SGHTA, CDR2 FQGNSA. V was pared by 5 bases and J by 5 bases, with 15 bases between. CDR3 nucleotides: TGTGCCAGCAGCCCTTGGGCAGGGGAGTATGGCTACACCTTC. This codes for CASSPWAGEYGYTF.

V is TRBV2 and J is TRBJ2-1; 8 bases are shared with TRBD1. Germline V lookup: CDR1 SNHLY, CDR2 FYNNEI. The V and J ends lost 2 bases and 9 bases, in that order; junction bases with no gene match: 3. CDR3 length equals 13 residues. CDR3 coding DNA: TGTGCCAGCAGTGAATGGACAGGGAGTGAGCAGTTCTTC. Amino acids: CASSEWTGSEQFF.

The chain recombines TRBV20-1 with TRBJ2-7, with no clear D. Germline CDR1 DFQATT, CDR2 SNEGSKA (reference sequence). The V and J ends lost 4 bases and 2 bases respectively, with 12 bases between them. This CDR3 comprises 13 residues. The CDR3 region has the DNA TGCAGTGCTAAGACGTACTTGACCTACGAGCAGTACTTC. This gives the protein CSAKTYLTYEQYF.

V is TRBV10-3 and J is TRBJ1-2, with TRBD1 identical over 12 bases. Germline trimming cut 2 bases from V and 2 bases from J; bases unmatched to any gene: 0. CDR1 and CDR2 from the germline V gene are ENHRY and SYGVKD. CDR3 size: 15 residues. This CDR3 is CAISEGTGGNYGYTF. CDR3 nucleotide sequence: TGTGCCATCAGTGAGGGGACAGGGGGCAACTATGGCTACACCTTC.

The chain has TRBV28 and TRBJ2-2, with D hard to call. The CDR3 length is 15 residues. Germline lookup yields CDR1 MDHEN and CDR2 SYDVKM. Trimming removed 1 base from V and 0 bases from J, with 6 bases in between. For the CDR3, the DNA is TGTGCCAGCAGTTTATATTCCTCGAACACCGGGGAGCTGTTTTTT. Its protein product is CASSLYSSNTGELFF.

This clonotype came up many times. The gene calls are TRBV2 and TRBJ1-6; D remains unclear. The V and J ends lost 10 bases and 0 bases respectively, with 7 bases between them. The CDR3 has 13 residues. Germline V CDR1 and CDR2: SNHLY, FYNNEI. The CDR3 loop reads CAIRSSYNSPLHF. The CDR3 nucleotides are TGTGCCATCCGGAGCTCCTATAATTCACCCCTCCACTTT.

This clonotype was found many times. This chain joins TRBV6-5 and TRBJ2-7; no definite D call. The germline V gene has CDR1 MNHEY and CDR2 SVGAGI. Trimming pared 3 bases from V and 0 bases from J, leaving 15 bases between. The length of the CDR3 is 16 residues. The CDR3 DNA sequence: TGTGCCAGCAGTTATGATTCCGGGCAGGCCTCCTACGAGCAGTACTTC. It specifies CASSYDSGQASYEQYF.